One and the same sample provided the 29 T cell receptor beta chains below, sequenced in a study of shared clonotypes between healthy human individuals. Data came from immunoSEQ multiplex PCR; TCRdb stores just in-frame clones and leaves some out. The repertoire holds about 1.1 million clones, with 60% to 80% as singletons. The sample consisted of memory CD4+ T cells from PBMCs. Subset here: CD45RA-negative fraction. The source is a man aged 18 to 29 in good health. Some clones in this sample may be carry-over from other donors' samples.

The J gene is TRBJ2-6, the V gene TRBV9, with D unclear. The V end lost 4 bases, the J end lost 0 bases, and 8 bases lay between the germline ends. The germline CDR1 and CDR2 sequences are SGDLS and YYNGEE. This CDR3 is 15 amino acids long. This chain's CDR3 is CASSLRFSGANVLTF. The CDR3 DNA reads as TGTGCCAGCAGCCTTCGGTTCTCTGGGGCCAACGTCCTGACTTTC.

The rearrangement joins TRBV2 to TRBJ2-7; 10 nucleotides match TRBD1. The germline V gene has CDR1 SNHLY and CDR2 FYNNEI. This CDR3 has 14 amino acids. J was trimmed by 6 bases and V by 6 bases; bases with no gene match: 8. The CDR3 region has the DNA TGTGCCAGCAGACCCGGGACAGGGGACTCCGAGCAGTACTTC. Translated, it gives CASRPGTGDSEQYF.

The V gene is TRBV10-3, the J gene TRBJ2-5; D gene uncertain. The CDR3 has 15 residues. CDR1 and CDR2 (germline): ENHRY, SYGVKD. Deletions cut 4 bases from V and 2 bases from J, with 14 bases between. The CDR3 loop reads CAISGAPWQQETQYF. The CDR3, as DNA: TGTGCCATCAGTGGGGCCCCCTGGCAGCAAGAGACCCAGTACTTC.

This clone was found a few times. The V call is TRBV7-3, the J call TRBJ1-1, with 7 bases matching TRBD1. Germline V CDR1 and CDR2: SGHTA, FQGTGA. With 5 bases clipped from V and 3 bases from J, the junction kept 9 bases outside the gene matches. The length of the CDR3 is 15 residues. The CDR3 DNA reads as TGTGCCAGCAGCCCTAATACAGGGGCGGACACTGAAGCTTTCTTT. Translation: CASSPNTGADTEAFF. Full variable domain (remainder filled in from reference TRBV7-3 and TRBJ1-1): GAGVSQTPSNKVTEKGKYVELRCDPISGHTALYWYRQSLGQGPEFLIYFQGTGAADDSGLPNDRFFAVRPEGSVSTLKIQRTERGDSAVYLCASSPNTGADTEAFFGQGTRLTVV.

The gene calls are TRBV28 and TRBJ2-7; D call uncertain. Germline values: CDR1 MDHEN, CDR2 SYDVKM. The CDR3 sequence is 13 residues long. The V gene lost 5 bases and the J gene lost 4 bases, with 12 bases spanning the gap. CDR3 nucleotides: TGTGCCAGCAGTCCTCACCCCAAATACGAGCAGTACTTC. This translates into CASSPHPKYEQYF.

On this clone: This likely comes from a read error, as the CDR3 has no conserved phenylalanine or tryptophan at its end. No DNA is shown, since the ends of the CDR3 on it are uncertain; the CDR3 is the one TCRdb lists. V gene TRBV5-5 combines with J gene TRBJ1-1; no DNA check was done on the table's D call, TRBD1. The CDR3 is made up of 13 amino acids, end residues included. Germline V lookup: CDR1 SGHKS, CDR2 YYEKEE (reference sequence). The CDR3 is CASSLTAGALTNI.

The gene calls are TRBV18 and TRBJ2-3, with 8 nucleotides matching TRBD2. The CDR3 extends over 15 amino acids. Germline values: CDR1 KGHSH, CDR2 LQKENI. The ends lost 3 bases at V and 5 bases at J; junction bases unmatched: 7. The CDR3 DNA reads as TGTGCCAGCTCACCGTCAGCGGGAGTCGGAGATACGCAGTATTTT. This translates into CASSPSAGVGDTQYF. The variable domain in full, completed from reference TRBV18 and TRBJ2-3, reads NAGVMQNPRHLVRRRGQEARLRCSPMKGHSHVYWYRQLPEEGLKFMVYLQKENIIDESGMPKERFSAEFPKEGPSILRIQQVVRGDSAAYFCASSPSAGVGDTQYFGPGTRLTVL.

The chain joins TRBV28 to TRBJ1-5; D gene ambiguous. The CDR3 consists of 13 residues. In germline, CDR1 is MDHEN, CDR2 SYDVKM. V was trimmed by 3 bases and J by 3 bases, leaving 6 bases between them. CDR3 loop: CASSFRINQPQHF. As DNA, the CDR3 is TGTGCCAGCAGTTTTCGAATCAATCAGCCCCAGCATTTT.

V gene TRBV4-2 combines with J gene TRBJ2-1, with 7 positions matching TRBD2. The CDR3 loop spans 15 amino acids. The V segment lost 5 bases and the J segment 4 bases; nucleotides outside the gene matches: 8. The germline CDR1 and CDR2 sequences are LGHNA and YNFKEQ. The CDR3 DNA sequence: TGTGCCAGCAGCTCCGGCGGGGGAATTTACAATGAGCAGTTCTTC. It translates to CASSSGGGIYNEQFF.

This chain connects TRBV5-8 to TRBJ1-2; TRBD1 matches 10 bases. V trimming: 1 base; J trimming: 14 bases; junction bases outside the gene matches: 11. This CDR3 has 14 amino acids. Germline V CDR1 and CDR2: SGHTS, YDEGEE. The CDR3: CASSLRTGGALLTF. Here the CDR3 DNA reads TGTGCCAGCAGCTTGCGGACAGGGGGTGCCCTTTTAACCTTC.

This chain joins TRBV5-1 and TRBJ2-1; 7 bases fit TRBD1. Germline V gene data show CDR1 as SGHRS and CDR2 as YFSETQ. J gave up 2 bases and V 5 bases, and 4 bases lay outside the gene matches. The CDR3 consists of 14 residues. In DNA form, the CDR3 reads TGCGCCAGCAGTACAGGGGATACCTACAATGAGCAGTTCTTC. It specifies CASSTGDTYNEQFF.

In regard to this clone: A much bigger clone sits one base away, suggesting this may be a read error. The same CDR3 also results from other DNA sequences found in this sample. The CDR3 loop is CASSDNSGNTIYF. The CDR3 coding sequence is TGTGCCAGCAGTGACAACTCTGGAAACACCATATATTTT. This chain joins TRBV2 and TRBJ1-3, with no clear D. Deletions cut 3 bases from V and 0 bases from J, with 3 bases between. CDR3 length: 13 residues. The V gene's germline CDR1 is SNHLY and CDR2 FYNNEI. The variable domain in full, with the rest retrieved from reference TRBV2 and TRBJ1-3, is EPEVTQTPSHQVTQMGQEVILRCVPISNHLYFYWYRQILGQKVEFLVSFYNNEISEKSEIFDDQFSVERPDGSNFTLKIRSTKLEDSAMYFCASSDNSGNTIYFGEGSWLTVV.

CDR3 in DNA: TGTGCCAGCAGCTCCCCCCGGACTAGCGGGAGCACTGAGCAGTTCTTC. Protein product: CASSSPRTSGSTEQFF. The chain uses TRBV7-9 and TRBJ2-1, with 13 bases identical to TRBD2. Per germline, CDR1 SEHNR and CDR2 FQNEAQ (reference sequence). CDR3 length equals 16 residues. Germline trimming cut 4 bases from V and 9 bases from J; bases unmatched to any gene: 9.

The chain is built from TRBV10-3 and TRBJ2-2; the D gene is possibly TRBD1 (7 bases). CDR1 is ENHRY and CDR2 is SYGVKD in the germline V gene. This CDR3 region has 17 residues. The V and J ends lost 6 bases and 5 bases respectively, with 22 bases between them. This CDR3 is CAIRRGGETGSTGELFF. The CDR3, as DNA: TGTGCCATCAGGAGAGGCGGGGAGACAGGGTCAACCGGGGAGCTGTTTTTT.

The V call is TRBV30, the J call TRBJ1-5; D gene ambiguous. The CDR3 covers 12 residues. The ends were cut back, 2 bases at V and 9 bases at J, with 11 bases in the middle. CDR1 is GTSNPN, CDR2 SVGIG, per germline (reference sequence). The CDR3 loop reads CAWSHPVGPQHF. The CDR3 nucleotides read TGTGCCTGGAGTCACCCGGTCGGGCCCCAGCATTTT.

This clone was seen many times. The identical CDR3 is also encoded by other nucleotide sequences in the sample. The chain carries TRBV19 and TRBJ1-2; D unresolved. CDR1 and CDR2 from the germline V gene are LNHDA and SQIVND (reference sequence). The CDR3 has 11 residues. Trimming cost V 8 bases and J 2 bases, with 6 bases left between them. CDR3 sequence reads: CASRQNYGYTF. The DNA of the CDR3 is TGTGCCAGTCGACAAAACTATGGCTACACCTTC. The whole variable domain, remainder taken from reference TRBV19 and TRBJ1-2, is DGGITQSPKYLFRKEGQNVTLSCEQNLNHDAMYWYRQDPGQGLRLIYYSQIVNDFQKGDIAEGYSVSREKKESFPLTVTSAQKNPTAFYLCASRQNYGYTFGSGTRLTVV.

The chain carries TRBV7-8 and TRBJ2-1; perhaps TRBD2 as D (5 bases). The CDR3 has 13 amino acids. Trimming shortened V by 7 bases and J by 4 bases, and 11 bases separated the two germline ends. Germline CDR1 is SGHVS and CDR2 is FQNEAQ. Here the CDR3 reads CASTSGGYNEQFF. CDR3 nucleotide sequence: TGTGCCAGCACCTCTGGAGGATACAATGAGCAGTTCTTC.

For this clone: This may come from a read error, since a much larger clone is one base off. This chain connects TRBV23-1 to TRBJ1-2, with D perhaps TRBD1 (5 bases). TRBV23-1 is an open reading frame whose function is uncertain. This CDR3 has 12 amino acids. Trimming shortened V by 4 bases and J by 2 bases, and 5 bases separated the two germline ends. The CDR3 region is CASSRGNYGYTF. CDR3 nucleotide sequence: TGCGCCAGCAGTCGGGGGAACTATGGCTACACCTTC.

The chain recombines TRBV7-2 with TRBJ1-3; D not resolved. V shed 3 bases and J shed 0 bases, with 12 bases lying between them. CDR3 length equals 16 residues. The germline gives CDR1 SGHTA, CDR2 FQGNSA. CDR3 sequence reads: CASSLIGILSGNTIYF. In DNA, the CDR3 is TGTGCCAGCAGCTTGATCGGAATCCTCTCTGGAAACACCATATATTTT.

This chain joins TRBV28 and TRBJ2-4; 7 bases are a match to TRBD2. J lost 7 bases, V lost 10 bases, and 22 bases had no gene match. The CDR3 has 17 amino acids. Germline V gives CDR1 MDHEN, CDR2 SYDVKM. CDR3 DNA: TGTGCCACCATACGCGGGGGTTACTCCTTAACCCCCAACATTCAGTACTTC. It specifies CATIRGGYSLTPNIQYF.

The CDR3: CAWSQGSETQYF. The DNA for the CDR3 is TGTGCCTGGAGTCAGGGTTCGGAGACCCAGTACTTC. The chain is built from TRBV30 and TRBJ2-5, with D perhaps matching TRBD1 (5 bases). V was shortened by 2 bases and J by 5 bases, with 9 bases between the two germline ends. The CDR3 is 12 residues long. The germline CDR1 and CDR2 sequences are GTSNPN and SVGIG (reference sequence). Full variable domain (remainder filled in from reference TRBV30 and TRBJ2-5): SQTIHQWPATLVQPVGSPLSLECTVEGTSNPNLYWYRQAAGRGLQLLFYSVGIGQISSEVPQNLSASRPQDRQFILSSKKLLLSDSGFYLCAWSQGSETQYFGPGTRLLVL.

The genes are TRBV6-5 and TRBJ2-7; D gene ambiguous. CDR1 and CDR2 from the germline V gene are MNHEY and SVGAGI. The CDR3 totals 14 residues. Trimming removed 7 bases from V and 4 bases from J, with 17 bases in between. The CDR3 spells CASTESSGVYEQYF. The CDR3 DNA sequence: TGTGCCAGCACCGAGTCGAGTGGGGTGTACGAGCAGTACTTC.

As concerns this clone: Other nucleotide sequences from this sample produce the same CDR3. The V call is TRBV28, the J call TRBJ1-1; tentatively, D is TRBD1 (6 bases). The ends were cut back, 6 bases at V and 0 bases at J, with 11 bases in the middle. Germline lookup yields CDR1 MDHEN and CDR2 SYDVKM. This CDR3 region has 14 residues. CDR3 amino acids: CASSLGQMNTEAFF. CDR3 bases: TGTGCCAGCAGCCTTGGACAGATGAACACTGAAGCTTTCTTT.

The V call is TRBV5-1, the J call TRBJ2-5; 9 positions agree with TRBD1. Per germline, CDR1 SGHRS and CDR2 YFSETQ. V gave up 2 bases and J gave up 5 bases; unmatched junction bases: 7. The CDR3 sequence is 15 residues long. The CDR3: CASSFPGQGLETQYF. CDR3 coding DNA: TGCGCCAGCAGCTTCCCGGGACAGGGTTTGGAGACCCAGTACTTC. Full variable domain (outside the CDR3, taken from reference TRBV5-1 and TRBJ2-5): KAGVTQTPRYLIKTRGQQVTLSCSPISGHRSVSWYQQTPGQGLQFLFEYFSETQRNKGNFPGRFSGRQFSNSRSEMNVSTLELGDSALYLCASSFPGQGLETQYFGPGTRLLVL.

This clone was detected a few times. The gene calls are TRBV9 and TRBJ1-1, with unresolved D. CDR1 and CDR2 from the germline V gene are SGDLS and YYNGEE. The CDR3 length is 14 residues. The ends were cut back, 3 bases at V and 0 bases at J, with 9 bases in the middle. Here the CDR3 reads CASSASSMNTEAFF. CDR3 sequence (DNA): TGTGCCAGCAGCGCCTCGAGCATGAACACTGAAGCTTTCTTT.

The chain is built from TRBV28 and TRBJ2-7; 11 nucleotides align to TRBD1. The CDR3 spans 15 residues. Germline V lookup: CDR1 MDHEN, CDR2 SYDVKM. The V gene end was trimmed by 4 bases and the J gene end by 3 bases; junction bases not matched to a gene: 5. The CDR3 DNA follows: TGTGCCAGCAGTTCTGCCGGGACAGGGGGCTACGAGCAGTACTTC. The encoded protein is CASSSAGTGGYEQYF.

V gene TRBV4-2 combines with J gene TRBJ2-3; TRBD2 matches at 7 bases. This CDR3 is built from 16 residues. In germline, CDR1 is LGHNA, CDR2 YNFKEQ. The ends lost 0 bases at V and 4 bases at J; junction bases unmatched: 7. The CDR3, as DNA: TGTGCCAGCAGCCAAGAGGCGGGAGTGGGTGCAGATACGCAGTATTTT. Protein: CASSQEAGVGADTQYF.

The chain employs TRBV4-3 and TRBJ1-3, with D perhaps TRBD1 (5 bases). Germline CDR1 LGHNA, CDR2 YSLEER. V gave up 3 bases and J gave up 4 bases, with 10 bases separating them. The CDR3 covers 14 residues. The CDR3, as DNA: TGCGCCAGCAGCCATGGAGGGGACGGAAACACCATATATTTT. It translates to CASSHGGDGNTIYF.

V gene TRBV6-6 combines with J gene TRBJ1-4, with 7 bases matching TRBD1. Germline trimming cut 5 bases from V and 5 bases from J; bases unmatched to any gene: 8. The CDR3 extends over 15 amino acids. The germline V gene encodes CDR1 MNHNY and CDR2 SVGAGI (reference sequence). Here the CDR3 DNA reads TGTGCCAGCAGTCCACATACGGGACAGAATGAAAAACTGTTTTTT. It is translated as CASSPHTGQNEKLFF.